This is a list of T cell receptor beta chains from one sample in a study of spatial heterogeneity in lung cancer. TCRdb reanalysed the 5' RACE reads using MiXCR and keeps one entry per CDR3 protein. In the table there are some 34,000 distinct CDR3 sequences, approximately 7.2% of which are singletons. Sequencing used PBMCs, obtained at surgery. These receptors came from a female donor with early-stage non-small cell lung cancer. The CDR3 runs from the conserved cysteine through the conserved F or W. Fields, in order: D gene, J gene, V gene, clone size, CDR3 protein, CDR3 DNA. The D gene is left open where the match is weak. Clone sizes are given selectively: once, few, many, or a class where the clone is expanded.

. TRBJ1-1 TRBV7-6 few CASSLSWNTEAFF TGTGCCAGCAGCTTAAGCTGGAACACTGAAGCTTTCTTT
. TRBJ1-1 TRBV4-3 many CASSQDAVGTEAFF TGCGCCAGCAGCCAAGATGCAGTGGGCACTGAAGCTTTCTTT
TRBD2 TRBJ2-3 TRBV10-3 many CAIKGLAGTDTQYF TGTGCCATCAAGGGACTAGCGGGCACAGATACGCAGTATTTT
. TRBJ2-5 TRBV30 many CAWSRHRTQETQYF TGTGCCTGGAGTAGGCACAGAACTCAAGAGACCCAGTACTTC
. TRBJ2-2 TRBV20-1 few CSASRSRSGELFF TGCAGTGCTAGTCGTTCTAGGTCCGGGGAGCTGTTTTTT
TRBD2 TRBJ2-5 TRBV6-2/TRBV6-3 . CASRSQGGRNQETQYF TGTGCCAGCAGGTCACAGGGCGGGAGGAACCAAGAGACCCAGTACTTC
TRBD2 TRBJ2-7 TRBV20-1 . CSAPRGGRTHEQYF TGCAGTGCCCCGCGGGGCGGGAGGACCCACGAGCAGTACTTC
TRBD1 TRBJ1-1 TRBV5-4 few CATGTGGNTEAFF TGTGCCACCGGGACAGGGGGGAACACTGAAGCTTTCTTT
TRBD1 TRBJ2-7 TRBV5-5 many CASSFQTGGLYEQYF TGTGCCAGCAGTTTCCAGACAGGGGGACTCTACGAGCAGTACTTC
. TRBJ2-3 TRBV5-1 many CASSLGLLTGTDTQYF TGCGCCAGCAGCTTGGGACTTCTCACGGGGACAGATACGCAGTATTTT
TRBD2 TRBJ2-7 TRBV5-1 few CASSLSWGGGPHEQYF TGCGCCAGCAGTCTCTCTTGGGGCGGGGGGCCCCACGAGCAGTACTTC
. TRBJ1-1 TRBV5-5 . CASSLQASNTEAFF TGTGCCAGCAGCTTACAGGCTTCGAACACTGAAGCTTTCTTT
TRBD2 TRBJ2-2 TRBV6-1 many CASSGQSGRGTTGELFF TGTGCCAGCAGTGGTCAAAGCGGGAGAGGGACCACCGGGGAGCTGTTTTTT
. TRBJ2-7 TRBV29-1 . CSVWQGEQYF TGCAGCGTCTGGCAGGGCGAGCAGTACTTC
. TRBJ2-7 TRBV12-3/TRBV12-4 many CASSPRDGTYEQYF TGTGCCAGCAGCCCTCGGGACGGAACCTACGAGCAGTACTTC
. TRBJ2-5 TRBV7-2 few CASSAARGQPWETQYF TGTGCCAGCAGCGCCGCCAGGGGACAACCATGGGAGACCCAGTACTTC
. TRBJ1-3 TRBV6-5 many CASTPSYSLSGNTIYF TGTGCCAGCACTCCGTCGTACAGCCTCTCTGGAAACACCATATATTTT
. TRBJ2-7 TRBV2 . CASSVAGAYEQYF TGTGCCAGCAGTGTGGCAGGGGCCTACGAGCAGTACTTC
. TRBJ1-4 TRBV2 . CASSVGRGSDEKLFF TGTGCCAGCAGTGTGGGCAGGGGCTCCGATGAAAAACTGTTTTTT
. TRBJ1-4 TRBV19 . CASSIEAAPTDF TGTGCCAGTAGTATAGAAGCGGCACCTACTGACTTT
. TRBJ1-2 TRBV19 . CASSMGPQRGYGYTF TGTGCCAGTAGTATGGGCCCTCAACGGGGCTATGGCTACACCTTC
TRBD1 TRBJ1-4 TRBV19 . CASSIQQGANEKLFF TGTGCCAGTAGTATTCAGCAGGGGGCTAATGAAAAACTGTTTTTT
TRBD2 TRBJ2-3 TRBV11-2 many CASSSPGGIGVAGRGDTQYF TGTGCCAGCAGCTCCCCTGGGGGCATAGGGGTAGCGGGGCGTGGAGATACGCAGTATTTT